This TCR beta chain is drawn from a study of shared T cell receptors in the human thymus. The CDR3 sequence is 13 residues long. The V and J ends lost 6 bases and 7 bases, in that order; junction bases with no gene match: 3. Germline CDR1 MGHDK, CDR2 SYGVNS. The protocol was immunoSEQ multiplex PCR, while the TCRdb copy is restricted to in-frame clones and leaves out a portion. The repertoire holds 650,000 to 950,000 clones, with 70% to 90% as singletons. These data were also reused for a study on human thymus T cells. Per that study: Thymic and blood repertoires seemed to favor certain V and J genes.

Material: thymocytes. The TCR sequence derives from a girl under two years old with a congenital heart defect. The genes are TRBV25-1 and TRBJ1-2; 12 bases agree with TRBD1. This CDR3 reads CASRGTGGSGYTF. DNA for the CDR3: TGTGCCAGCAGGGGGACAGGGGGCTCTGGCTACACCTTC.